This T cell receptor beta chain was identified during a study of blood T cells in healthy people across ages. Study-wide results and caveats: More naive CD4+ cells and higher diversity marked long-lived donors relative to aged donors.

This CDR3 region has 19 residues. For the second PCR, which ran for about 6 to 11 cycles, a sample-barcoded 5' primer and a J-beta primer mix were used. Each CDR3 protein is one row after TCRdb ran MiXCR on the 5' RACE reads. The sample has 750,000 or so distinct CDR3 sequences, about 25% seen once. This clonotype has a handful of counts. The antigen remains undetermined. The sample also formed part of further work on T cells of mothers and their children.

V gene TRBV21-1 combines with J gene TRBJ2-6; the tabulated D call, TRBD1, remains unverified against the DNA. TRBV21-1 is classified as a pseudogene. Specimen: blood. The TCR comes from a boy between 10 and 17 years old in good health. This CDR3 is CASSKGGGANISGANVLTF. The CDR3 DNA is TGTGCCAGCAGCAAAGGAGGGGGGGCGAATATCTCTGGGGCCAACGTCCTGACTTTC.